This T cell receptor beta chain was sequenced during a study of OX40 agonist ivuxolimab in advanced cancers. With respect to the entire study: Ivuxolimab was a fully human IgG2 agonistic monoclonal antibody targeting the costimulatory receptor OX40 (CD134). Intravenous ivuxolimab was administered to patients every 2 weeks at six dose levels: 0.01, 0.1, 0.3, 1.5, 3 and 10 mg/kg. Of the 50 to 55 patients in dose escalation, approximately 20 had hepatocellular carcinoma, some 15 had melanoma, 9 had renal cell carcinoma and 9 had head and neck cancer. The dose-escalation cohort was 80% to 90% male with a mean age of about 54 years, ranging from roughly 20 to 80. Patients were allowed to have had prior anti-PD-1, anti-PD-L1 or anti-CTLA-4 therapy, and approximately 37% of the dose-escalation patients had been treated with checkpoint inhibitors. Partial responses occurred in three dose-escalation patients: two with cutaneous melanoma and one with hepatocellular carcinoma. Peripheral TCRbeta sequencing aimed to test whether ivuxolimab altered TCR sequence diversity and caused clonal T-cell expansion. The paper covers the monotherapy dose-escalation part of the phase I ivuxolimab trial, which included N of about 51 patients.

The germline V gene encodes CDR1 MDHEN and CDR2 SYDVKM. Trimming takes 3 bases from V and 1 base from J, and the germline ends sit 15 bases apart. The CDR3, cysteine through phenylalanine, is 16 amino acids long. Of the read, only the CDR3 DNA is kept; its 48 bases are in frame from base 1. Patients with autoimmune disease history or receiving systemic immunosuppression were excluded from the trial. Peripheral blood for TCR sequencing was collected from all dose cohorts at baseline, on cycle 4 day 1, and on cycle 7 day 1. The samples were taken from a phase I, first-in-human, multicenter, open-label dose-escalation trial of ivuxolimab. Adults with locally advanced or metastatic head and neck squamous cell, hepatocellular, melanoma or renal cell carcinoma were enrolled in the trial. Before TCR sequencing, CD4+ and CD8+ T cells were separately sorted from peripheral blood. Concerning this clone itself: The antigen it recognizes is unknown. Base quality data are lacking; no much larger clone is found one base away.

Genomic DNA was isolated from the sorted cells so that the TCRbeta CDR3 region could be sequenced. TCRbeta CDR3 regions were sequenced using the immunoSEQ Assay. TCRdb retrieved this table from immuneACCESS and kept in-frame rearrangements only. Not all clones are present; in checked studies, unresolved V genes account for under half, and no reason is known for the remainder. The sample profile shows about 50,000 clones; more than 75% of them were found once. The leading ten clones occupy roughly 10% of the sample. Beyond this particular receptor, the publication reports: At doses from 0.1 to 3.0 mg/kg, clonal expansion was seen in both CD4+ and CD8+ blood T cells between baseline and week 6. In the 0.1-3.0 mg/kg groups, partial responders were among the patients with the lowest normalized peripheral clonal expansion, particularly in CD8+ T cells. Antigen specificity was not determined for the clonally expanded peripheral T cells. Low levels of normalized T-cell clonal expansion were also seen in some nonresponding patients. After ivuxolimab, more expanded clones were found on average in CD8+ T cells than in CD4+ T cells.

This TCR was sampled from an adult with an advanced solid tumor such as melanoma, head and neck, liver or kidney cancer. The chain is encoded by TRBV28 joined to TRBJ1-1; matching of 5 bases hints at TRBD1 as the D gene. The source material was CD4+ or CD8+ T cells sorted from blood, sampled in a trial of the OX40 agonist ivuxolimab. The nucleotide sequence is given as TGTGCCAGCAGTTTTTTCGGGACGGGGAGGAACACTGAAGCTTTCTTT. Translated, it reads CASSFFGTGRNTEAFF.